These 5 T cell receptor beta chains originate from one sample sequenced in a study of early T cells in non-severe SARS-CoV-2 infection. Each CDR3 protein is one row after TCRdb ran MiXCR on the 5' RACE reads. Among about 90,000 distinct CDR3 sequences listed, more than 10% were seen once. The material was whole blood, obtained at baseline. Receptor source: an adult who was a healthcare worker with PCR-confirmed SARS-CoV-2 infection or an uninfected control (not recorded which).

V usage is TRBV7-9 and J usage is TRBJ1-1, with 7 bases that match TRBD1. The CDR3 extends over 13 amino acids. Per the germline V gene, CDR1 is SEHNR and CDR2 is FQNEAQ (reference sequence). Trimming took 1 base from V and 10 from J; bases not matched to a gene: 6. The CDR3 DNA sequence: TGTGCCAGCAGCTTAGAGGGAGGGGGCCGAGCTTTCTTT. Protein: CASSLEGGGRAFF.

The genes are TRBV4-1 and TRBJ1-4, with D hard to call. Germline CDR1 is MGHRA and CDR2 is YSYEKL. Trimming pared 3 bases from V and 7 bases from J, leaving 18 bases between. The CDR3 is 16 residues long. This CDR3 is CASSQDGGSYFEKLFF. The CDR3 nucleotides are TGCGCCAGCAGCCAGGACGGAGGCAGCTATTTTGAAAAACTGTTTTTT.

V is TRBV11-2 and J is TRBJ1-3, with no clear D. The ends were cut back, 2 bases at V and 6 bases at J, with 2 bases in the middle. This CDR3 has 11 residues. CDR1 is SGHAT and CDR2 is FQNNGV in the germline V gene. CDR3 sequence reads: CASSLTNTIYF. In nucleotides, the CDR3 is TGTGCCAGCAGCTTAACAAACACCATATATTTT.

With regard to this clonotype: At one end, the junction sequence differs from germline, possibly due to a read error. This chain uses TRBV14 with TRBJ2-1, with D possibly called TRBD1 or TRBD2 (6 bases each). The CDR3 loop spans 15 amino acids. Per germline, CDR1 SGHDN and CDR2 FVKESK. The CDR3 bases are TGTGCCAGCAGCCGCGGAGGGGGGACCTACAGTGAGCAGTTCTTC. Amino acid sequence: CASSRGGGTYSEQFF. Full variable domain (remainder filled in from reference TRBV14 and TRBJ2-1): EAGVTQFPSHSVIEKGQTVTLRCDPISGHDNLYWYRRVMGKEIKFLLHFVKESKQDESGMPNNRFLAERTGGTYSTLKVQPAELEDSGVYFCASSRGGGTYSEQFFGPGTRLTVL.

This clonotype appeared a single time. V is TRBV11-2 and J is TRBJ2-1, with TRBD2 matching 10 bases. In germline, CDR1 is SGHAT, CDR2 FQNNGV. The junction had 5 bases not matched to a gene; V was cut back by 1 base and J by 5 bases. This CDR3 region has 16 residues. CDR3 sequence: CASSLGPAGGDNEQFF. The CDR3 nucleotides read TGTGCCAGCAGCTTAGGACCAGCGGGAGGGGACAATGAGCAGTTCTTC.